Shown below are 5 T cell receptor beta chains from a single sample sequenced in a study of radiotherapy plus CTLA-4 blockade in lung cancer. Only in-frame clones appear in the TCRdb table, and some are missing; sequencing was by immunoSEQ multiplex PCR. The sample consists of tens of thousands of clones, around 81% of them appearing once. The sequences come from peripheral blood, collected from a patient treated with radiotherapy plus ipilimumab. Receptors originate from a human donor with non-small cell lung cancer who had a partial response to radiotherapy plus ipilimumab. Some clones in this sample may be carry-over from other donors' samples.

CDR3 loop: CASSQDRSSGGNEQFF. The DNA for the CDR3 is TGTGCCAGCAGCCAAGATCGGTCTAGCGGGGGAAATGAGCAGTTCTTC. The chain employs TRBV14 and TRBJ2-1, with 10 bases lining up with TRBD2. J lost 7 bases, V lost 0 bases, and 6 bases had no gene match. Germline V gives CDR1 SGHDN, CDR2 FVKESK. This CDR3 has 16 amino acids.

This sequence joins TRBV29-1 and TRBJ2-3; 11 positions agree with TRBD2. The CDR3 consists of 13 residues. V shed 1 base, J shed 11 bases, and the junction held 5 bases outside the gene matches. Germline assignment: CDR1 SQVTM and CDR2 ANQGSEA. The CDR3: CSVEGSGGAVQYF. The CDR3 region has the DNA TGCAGCGTTGAAGGTAGCGGGGGGGCTGTGCAGTATTTT.

The J gene is TRBJ2-5, the V gene TRBV2, with D possibly being TRBD2 (5 bases). Deletions cut 5 bases from V and 4 bases from J, with 20 bases between. This CDR3 region has 16 residues. The germline CDR1 and CDR2 sequences are SNHLY and FYNNEI. The CDR3 is CASSLPRPGVRETQYF. Here the CDR3 DNA reads TGTGCCAGCAGTCTTCCCCGCCCCGGGGTACGAGAGACCCAGTACTTC. Filled out from reference TRBV2 and TRBJ2-5, the complete variable domain reads EPEVTQTPSHQVTQMGQEVILRCVPISNHLYFYWYRQILGQKVEFLVSFYNNEISEKSEIFDDQFSVERPDGSNFTLKIRSTKLEDSAMYFCASSLPRPGVRETQYFGPGTRLLVL.

This clone was counted a single time. The chain couples TRBV25-1 to TRBJ2-1; TRBD1 agrees at 9 bases. V dropped 8 bases and J dropped 8; count of bases not matched to a gene: 7. Per the germline V gene, CDR1 is MGHDK and CDR2 is SYGVNS. There are 13 residues in the CDR3. The CDR3 DNA is TGTGCCAGCTCAGACAGGGGGTTGGATGAGCAGTTCTTC. It encodes CASSDRGLDEQFF.

The CDR3 loop reads CASSLWAGRSREQYF. In DNA, the CDR3 is TGTGCCAGCAGTTTATGGGCAGGGAGGAGTCGAGAGCAGTACTTC. The rearrangement links TRBV28 to TRBJ2-7; maybe TRBD2 (6 bases). CDR1 is MDHEN, CDR2 SYDVKM, per germline. V lost 0 bases to trimming and J lost 7 bases, with 16 bases between them. The CDR3 runs 15 residues.